The following is a T cell receptor beta chain sequence with its context. The method was immunoSEQ multiplex PCR; TCRdb's version includes in-frame clones alone and lacks a portion of them. The sample has 25,000 to 35,000 clones, 90% seen once. These data belong to a study of T cell changes during pregnancy in multiple sclerosis. The V gene end was trimmed by 7 bases and the J gene end by 2 bases; junction bases not matched to a gene: 4. The CDR3 runs 14 residues. Germline V gene lookup returns CDR1 MNHEY and CDR2 SMNVEV (reference sequence). The source material was CD8+ T cells from peripheral blood mononuclear cells, sampled in the second trimester of pregnancy. This sequence was found in a female donor with multiple sclerosis, enrolled in a pregnancy study. This sequence joins TRBV27 and TRBJ2-1, with 8 bases that match TRBD1. The CDR3 here is CASTSQGAYNEQFF. The CDR3 DNA sequence: TGTGCCAGCACCTCACAGGGGGCCTACAATGAGCAGTTCTTC.